The next 19 T cell receptor beta chains were all read from a single sample in a study of shared clonotypes between healthy human individuals. TCRdb's copy holds only in-frame clones and misses some; the assay was immunoSEQ multiplex PCR. The repertoire holds 1 million to 1.3 million clones, with around 78% as singletons. Sequenced sample: memory CD4+ T cells from PBMCs. Subset specified: CD45RA-negative fraction. The receptors come from a man aged 18 to 30 in good health. Some clones in this sample may be carry-over from other donors' samples.

This rearrangement joins TRBV6-6 to TRBJ2-3; a possible D gene is TRBD1 (5 bases). The CDR3 is 15 amino acids. V dropped 0 bases and J dropped 8 bases, with 15 bases sitting between them. Germline assignment: CDR1 MNHNY and CDR2 SVGAGI (reference sequence). The CDR3 region has the DNA TGTGCCAGCAGTTACTCCCTCTTAGGAAGGGGTACGCAGTATTTT. Its translation: CASSYSLLGRGTQYF.

V gene TRBV6-5 combines with J gene TRBJ2-1; TRBD2 is a possible D gene (5 bases). Trimming took off 2 bases at V and 5 bases at J, with 13 bases between the two ends. The CDR3 contains 15 residues. CDR1 is MNHEY, CDR2 SVGAGI, per germline. DNA of the CDR3: TGTGCCAGCAGTTACGTAGCGTCCGGGGACAATGAGCAGTTCTTC. This translates into CASSYVASGDNEQFF.

The chain carries TRBV2 and TRBJ2-7; D call uncertain. Germline CDR1 is SNHLY and CDR2 is FYNNEI. V lost 4 bases, J lost 6 bases, and 16 bases lay in between. The CDR3 extends over 14 amino acids. The CDR3 nucleotides are TGTGCCAGCAGTGCGGTTTCCTCGGAAGGCGAGCAGTACTTC. It is translated as CASSAVSSEGEQYF.

This clone was counted a single time. The rearrangement links TRBV4-3 to TRBJ2-7, with 9 bases aligning to TRBD1. The CDR3 spans 14 residues. V was pared by 3 bases and J by 9 bases, with 9 bases of the junction left unmatched. Germline V lookup: CDR1 LGHNA, CDR2 YSLEER. Written as DNA, the CDR3 is TGCGCCAGCAGCCAGCAACAGGGGGCGGTTGTGCAGTACTTC. Amino acids: CASSQQQGAVVQYF.

V gene TRBV15 combines with J gene TRBJ2-1; D uncertain. The CDR3 totals 16 residues. Germline values: CDR1 LNHNV, CDR2 YYDKDF (reference sequence). Trimming shortened V by 5 bases and J by 1 base, and 15 bases separated the two germline ends. CDR3 loop: CATSWGLSGSYNEQFF. The CDR3 bases are TGTGCCACCAGCTGGGGTTTGTCGGGTTCCTACAATGAGCAGTTCTTC.

The genes are TRBV9 and TRBJ2-1, with 8 bases that match TRBD2. Germline CDR1 SGDLS, CDR2 YYNGEE. The CDR3 runs 16 residues. The V and J ends lost 3 bases and 3 bases, in that order; junction bases with no gene match: 8. CDR3 amino acids: CASSGVTSGYYNEQFF. The CDR3 DNA is TGTGCCAGCAGCGGCGTAACTAGCGGATACTACAATGAGCAGTTCTTC.

This chain connects TRBV5-6 to TRBJ1-5, with 9 positions matching TRBD1. Germline assignment: CDR1 SGHDT and CDR2 YYEEEE. The J segment lost 4 bases and the V segment lost 2 bases, leaving 7 bases of the junction unmatched. The CDR3 consists of 16 residues. The CDR3 DNA sequence: TGTGCCAGCAGCTTAAGAACAGGGGGCCCTAATCAGCCCCAGCATTTT. It codes for CASSLRTGGPNQPQHF.

The V call is TRBV28, the J call TRBJ2-7; 10 bases are a match to TRBD2. The CDR3 length is 15 residues. Germline CDR1 reads MDHEN; CDR2 reads SYDVKM. Trimming at V came to 7 bases and at J to 4 bases, leaving 10 bases not matched to a gene. CDR3 DNA: TGTGCCAGCACCTTAGGGCTAGCGGGAGTATACGAGCAGTACTTC. Amino acids: CASTLGLAGVYEQYF.

Comments on this clone: Other nucleotide sequences from this sample produce the same CDR3. This chain links TRBV19 with TRBJ1-5, with 8 bases that match TRBD1. Germline trimming cut 6 bases from V and 4 bases from J; bases unmatched to any gene: 8. This CDR3 region has 15 residues. CDR1 LNHDA and CDR2 SQIVND come from the germline V gene (reference sequence). CDR3 DNA: TGTGCCAGTAGAACCGGGACAGGAGGAAATCAGCCCCAGCATTTT. This translates into CASRTGTGGNQPQHF.

The V and J genes are TRBV27 and TRBJ1-2; 9 nucleotides match TRBD1. The V and J ends lost 6 bases and 7 bases, in that order; junction bases with no gene match: 12. CDR1 is MNHEY and CDR2 is SMNVEV in the germline V gene (reference sequence). This CDR3 region has 15 residues. The CDR3 here is CASSSARDRVIGYTF. In nucleotides, the CDR3 is TGTGCCAGCAGCTCGGCCCGGGACAGGGTGATTGGCTACACCTTC.

A note on this clone: At one boundary the junction diverges from the germline segment, which might be a read error. The CDR3 loop is CASSLGVTSGMVQVF. CDR3 in DNA: TGCGCCAGCAGCTTGGGGGTGACTAGCGGGATGGTGCAGGTCTTC. V usage is TRBV5-1 and J usage is TRBJ2-1, with 11 bases lining up with TRBD2. The CDR3 is 15 amino acids. Germline V gene sequence: CDR1 SGHRS, CDR2 YFSETQ.

This chain joins TRBV4-3 and TRBJ2-3; D ambiguous. CDR1 and CDR2 from the germline V gene are LGHNA and YSLEER. The length of the CDR3 is 13 residues. With 0 bases removed from V and 5 bases from J, the gap between germline ends came to 6 bases. CDR3 sequence (DNA): TGCGCCAGCAGCCAAGAACTCGTAGATACGCAGTATTTT. Amino acid sequence: CASSQELVDTQYF.

The J gene is TRBJ1-1, the V gene TRBV5-4; weak D call: TRBD1 (6 bases). The CDR3 spans 14 residues. V lost 3 bases and J 8 bases, leaving 17 bases between the germline ends. CDR1 and CDR2 from the germline V gene are SGHNT and YYREEE (reference sequence). The CDR3 sequence is CASSSQVGGTEAFF. The DNA of the CDR3 is TGTGCCAGCAGCTCCCAGGTGGGGGGCACAGAAGCTTTCTTT. The complete variable domain, with remaining parts taken from reference TRBV5-4 and TRBJ1-1, reads ETGVTQSPTHLIKTRGQQVTLRCSSQSGHNTVSWYQQALGQGPQFIFQYYREEENGRGNFPPRFSGLQFPNYSSELNVNALELDDSALYLCASSSQVGGTEAFFGQGTRLTVV.

The chain has TRBV5-1 and TRBJ1-2; possible D gene TRBD1, 5 bases. Trimming removed 1 base from V and 3 bases from J, with 10 bases in between. Germline V gene lookup returns CDR1 SGHRS and CDR2 YFSETQ. The CDR3 covers 14 residues. The CDR3 DNA reads TGCGCCAGCAGCTTGAGCGGGGACCACTATGGCTACACCTTC. It is translated as CASSLSGDHYGYTF.

This clone was seen only a few times. The chain joins TRBV18 to TRBJ1-1; D is ambiguous. The CDR3 totals 14 residues. Germline CDR1 is KGHSH and CDR2 is LQKENI. Deletions cut 3 bases from V and 5 bases from J, with 13 bases between. The CDR3, as DNA: TGTGCCAGCTCACCCGCGTCCGGGGTAACTGAAGCTTTCTTT. Its translation: CASSPASGVTEAFF.

V gene TRBV14 combines with J gene TRBJ2-3; TRBD1 matches 9 bases. The V segment lost 4 bases and the J segment 6 bases; nucleotides outside the gene matches: 20. CDR3 length: 19 residues. Germline CDR1 SGHDN, CDR2 FVKESK. The CDR3 DNA reads as TGTGCCAGCAGCCCCCTCTCCGGGACAGGGAATTGGCGGGGTGATACGCAGTATTTT. This encodes CASSPLSGTGNWRGDTQYF.

CDR3 coding DNA: TGTGCCAGCAGGCGGGATAGGCCAGATACGCAGTATTTT. It yields the protein CASRRDRPDTQYF. V usage is TRBV5-4 and J usage is TRBJ2-3; TRBD2 might be the D (6 bases). Trimming removed 5 bases from V and 4 bases from J, with 11 bases in between. The CDR3 length is 13 residues. In germline, CDR1 is SGHNT, CDR2 YYREEE (reference sequence).

The genes are TRBV2 and TRBJ1-3; a weak D match, TRBD1 (6 bases). Germline CDR1 reads SNHLY; CDR2 reads FYNNEI. Trimming left V 7 bases short and J 0 bases short, with 10 bases between. The CDR3 runs to 14 residues. In nucleotides, the CDR3 is TGTGCCAGCAAGGAGGGGGTCTCTGGAAACACCATATATTTT. Its protein product is CASKEGVSGNTIYF.

On this clone itself: Possible read error: a much larger clone is one base away. V is TRBV5-1 and J is TRBJ1-1, with D tentatively TRBD1 (5 bases). Deletions cut 0 bases from V and 1 base from J, with 7 bases between. Germline V lookup: CDR1 SGHRS, CDR2 YFSETQ. This CDR3 is 14 amino acids long. This chain's CDR3 is CASSLGTKNTEAFF. The CDR3 region has the DNA TGCGCCAGCAGCTTGGGGACAAAGAACACTGAAGCTTTCTTT.